Listed below are T cell receptor beta chains from one sample, sequenced in a study of neoadjuvant anti-PD-1 for oral cavity cancer. Libraries were prepared by immunoSEQ multiplex PCR; TCRdb keeps only in-frame clonotypes and omits some of them. This sample has around 30,000 clones, with approximately 87% found just once. The sequences come from PBMCs, collected before nivolumab (anti-PD-1) treatment. Source of these receptors: a person aged 40 to 85 with oral cavity squamous cell carcinoma. Both conserved end residues are part of each CDR3. The D gene is left open where the match is weak. Some rows mark clone size as missing; the rest say once, few, many or name a class of expanded clone.

j_gene: TRBJ2-1
abundance: -
v_gene: TRBV5-4
d_gene: -
CDR3aa: CASSLSTGSYNEQFF
CDR3nt: TGTGCCAGCAGCTTGTCTACAGGCTCCTACAATGAGCAGTTCTTC

j_gene: TRBJ2-5
abundance: -
v_gene: TRBV6-1
d_gene: TRBD2
CDR3aa: CASRLAGGQETQYF
CDR3nt: TGTGCCAGCAGACTAGCGGGGGGCCAAGAGACCCAGTACTTC

j_gene: TRBJ2-2
abundance: once
v_gene: TRBV11-2
d_gene: TRBD1
CDR3aa: CASSFRAGGEIAGELFF
CDR3nt: TGTGCCAGCAGTTTCCGGGCAGGGGGCGAGATAGCCGGGGAGCTGTTTTTT

j_gene: TRBJ2-7
abundance: -
v_gene: TRBV4-1
d_gene: -
CDR3aa: CASSQERGPRKSYEQYF
CDR3nt: TGCGCCAGCAGCCAAGAAAGGGGTCCTAGGAAGTCCTACGAGCAGTACTTC

j_gene: TRBJ2-3
abundance: -
v_gene: TRBV5-4
d_gene: -
CDR3aa: CASSLDTGTDTQYF
CDR3nt: TGTGCCAGCAGCTTGGACACTGGCACAGATACGCAGTATTTT

j_gene: TRBJ1-4
abundance: -
v_gene: TRBV6-6
d_gene: TRBD1
CDR3aa: CASSSRDRGGNEKLFF
CDR3nt: TGTGCCAGCAGTTCCCGTGACAGGGGAGGTAATGAAAAACTGTTTTTT

j_gene: TRBJ1-1
abundance: -
v_gene: TRBV19
d_gene: -
CDR3aa: CASSIGTVMNTEAFF
CDR3nt: TGTGCCAGTAGTATAGGGACAGTAATGAACACTGAAGCTTTCTTT

j_gene: TRBJ2-7
abundance: -
v_gene: TRBV6-4
d_gene: -
CDR3aa: CASSDFGRVSSYEQYF
CDR3nt: TGTGCCAGCAGTGACTTCGGCAGGGTGAGCTCCTACGAGCAGTACTTC

j_gene: TRBJ2-3
abundance: -
v_gene: TRBV5-1
d_gene: -
CDR3aa: CASSLVISSTDTQYF
CDR3nt: TGCGCCAGCAGCTTAGTAATCTCTAGCACAGATACGCAGTATTTT

j_gene: TRBJ2-1
abundance: -
v_gene: TRBV10-1
d_gene: TRBD2
CDR3aa: CASSDPAGGREQFF
CDR3nt: TGCGCCAGCAGTGACCCAGCGGGGGGACGTGAGCAGTTCTTC

j_gene: TRBJ1-5
abundance: -
v_gene: TRBV4-2
d_gene: -
CDR3aa: CASSQELQGWQSNQPQHF
CDR3nt: TGTGCCAGCAGCCAAGAACTACAGGGATGGCAGAGCAATCAGCCCCAGCATTTT

j_gene: TRBJ2-1
abundance: -
v_gene: TRBV19
d_gene: -
CDR3aa: CASSGQSRQSQFF
CDR3nt: TGTGCCAGTAGTGGACAATCACGACAGAGCCAGTTCTTC

j_gene: TRBJ2-3
abundance: -
v_gene: TRBV7-2
d_gene: TRBD1
CDR3aa: CASSANRGQDTQYF
CDR3nt: TGTGCCAGCAGCGCGAACAGGGGGCAAGATACGCAGTATTTT

j_gene: TRBJ2-5
abundance: -
v_gene: TRBV29-1
d_gene: -
CDR3aa: CSVQTGAIRETQYF
CDR3nt: TGCAGCGTGCAGACAGGAGCTATCCGGGAGACCCAGTACTTC

j_gene: TRBJ1-3
abundance: -
v_gene: TRBV4-3
d_gene: -
CDR3aa: CASSQVEVTFSGNTIYF
CDR3nt: TGCGCCAGCAGCCAAGTTGAAGTAACTTTCTCTGGAAACACCATATATTTT

j_gene: TRBJ2-3
abundance: -
v_gene: TRBV9
d_gene: -
CDR3aa: CASSAHTDTQYF
CDR3nt: TGTGCCAGCAGCGCCCACACAGATACGCAGTATTTT

j_gene: TRBJ2-1
abundance: -
v_gene: TRBV4-3
d_gene: -
CDR3aa: CASSQEGRYNEQFF
CDR3nt: TGCGCCAGCAGCCAAGAAGGGCGGTACAATGAGCAGTTCTTC

j_gene: TRBJ1-1
abundance: -
v_gene: TRBV5-1
d_gene: TRBD1
CDR3aa: CASSKGQGTWTEAFF
CDR3nt: TGCGCCAGCAGCAAGGGACAGGGGACGTGGACTGAAGCTTTCTTT

j_gene: TRBJ2-3
abundance: -
v_gene: TRBV20-1
d_gene: -
CDR3aa: CSALGPDTQYF
CDR3nt: TGCAGTGCTCTGGGGCCAGATACGCAGTATTTT

j_gene: TRBJ2-7
abundance: -
v_gene: TRBV30
d_gene: TRBD2
CDR3aa: CAWSARGGLYEQYF
CDR3nt: TGTGCCTGGAGTGCCCGCGGGGGATTATACGAGCAGTACTTC

j_gene: TRBJ2-3
abundance: -
v_gene: TRBV11-2
d_gene: -
CDR3aa: CASSPGRDTQYF
CDR3nt: TGTGCCAGCAGCCCGGGCAGGGATACGCAGTATTTT

j_gene: TRBJ1-2
abundance: -
v_gene: TRBV7-2
d_gene: -
CDR3aa: CASSFGRAPNAEGYTF
CDR3nt: TGTGCCAGCAGCTTCGGCCGGGCCCCGAACGCGGAGGGCTACACCTTC

j_gene: TRBJ2-2
abundance: -
v_gene: TRBV7-9
d_gene: -
CDR3aa: CASSLGWAGTPLNTGELFF
CDR3nt: TGTGCCAGCAGCTTAGGGTGGGCCGGGACACCCCTGAACACCGGGGAGCTGTTTTTT